Listed below are T cell receptor beta chains from one sample, sequenced in a study of early T cells in non-severe SARS-CoV-2 infection. Using its own MiXCR run on the 5' RACE reads, TCRdb lists one record per CDR3 protein. The sample includes 25,000 to 35,000 distinct CDR3 sequences, 5.5% to 8% of them seen just once. The specimen sequenced was whole blood. Every receptor here comes from an adult who was a healthcare worker with PCR-confirmed SARS-CoV-2 infection or an uninfected control (not recorded which). Both conserved end residues are trimmed from each CDR3. The D gene is left open where the match is weak. Part of the rows lack a size; the others show once, few, many or a class for expanded clones.

. | TRBJ2-3 | TRBV24-1 | . | ATSDRSGLSTDTQY
TRBD2 | TRBJ2-1 | TRBV12-3/TRBV12-4 | many | ASSLAGGYNEQF
. | TRBJ2-1 | TRBV7-9 | many | ASSLASVGVNEQF
TRBD2 | TRBJ2-3 | TRBV10-3 | . | ASGLAGEDTQY
TRBD2 | TRBJ2-7 | TRBV30 | many | AWSSGVTYEQY
TRBD1 | TRBJ2-7 | TRBV7-9 | many | ASRGAGTAEHYEQY
TRBD1 | TRBJ1-2 | TRBV18 | many | ASSQNRGQAQNGYT
TRBD1 | TRBJ1-4 | TRBV18 | many | ASSPGQLNEKLF
TRBD1 | TRBJ2-7 | TRBV18 | many | ASSPGTGEEQY
TRBD2 | TRBJ2-1 | TRBV24-1 | many | ATSDVLAGSYNEQF
. | TRBJ2-2 | TRBV2 | many | ASSFDSGPGELF
. | TRBJ2-1 | TRBV3-1 | few | ASSQPFQNEQF
TRBD1 | TRBJ2-3 | TRBV19 | few | ASSGTGWSTDTQY
. | TRBJ2-7 | TRBV21-1 | . | ASSKGQELISEQY
TRBD2 | TRBJ2-3 | TRBV5-1 | . | ASSPTGTSGRSTDTQY
. | TRBJ2-7 | TRBV2 | . | ASTGQGSYEQY
TRBD1 | TRBJ1-5 | TRBV12-3/TRBV12-4 | many | ASTPDRGRGNQPQH
TRBD1 | TRBJ1-1 | TRBV18 | many | ASSPEPQGAGNSPEAF
. | TRBJ2-7 | TRBV27 | . | ASTSWAGQKQY
TRBD1 | TRBJ2-6 | TRBV11-3 | few | ASRPGGPGANVLT